The 30 T cell receptor beta chains presented below share a single source sample, sequenced in a study of shared clonotypes between healthy human individuals. Method: immunoSEQ multiplex PCR; TCRdb's copy keeps in-frame clones and lacks some. Of about 2 million clones listed, about 95% are singletons. Specimen: naive CD4+ T cells sorted from blood. As for subset: CD45RA+ positively selected. Every receptor here comes from a man younger than 35 in good health.

The J gene is TRBJ2-2, the V gene TRBV5-8; 14 nucleotides line up with TRBD2. The junction had 8 bases not matched to a gene; V was cut back by 2 bases and J by 5 bases. Germline V gene sequence: CDR1 SGHTS, CDR2 YDEGEE. CDR3 size: 18 residues. For the CDR3, the DNA is TGTGCCAGCAGCTTATGGACTAGCGGGAGGTCGAGGACCGGGGAGCTGTTTTTT. Translation gives CASSLWTSGRSRTGELFF.

This rearrangement joins TRBV11-2 to TRBJ2-1, with 7 bases that match TRBD2. The germline CDR1 and CDR2 sequences are SGHAT and FQNNGV. The V and J ends lost 3 bases and 3 bases, in that order; junction bases with no gene match: 14. This CDR3 is 18 amino acids long. The chain's CDR3 is CASSLNGRERSGYNEQFF. The CDR3 DNA is TGTGCCAGCAGCTTGAATGGGCGGGAGAGGTCTGGCTACAATGAGCAGTTCTTC. The complete variable domain, with remaining parts taken from reference TRBV11-2 and TRBJ2-1, reads EAGVAQSPRYKIIEKRQSVAFWCNPISGHATLYWYQQILGQGPKLLIQFQNNGVVDDSQLPKDRFSAERLKGVDSTLKIQPAKLEDSAVYLCASSLNGRERSGYNEQFFGPGTRLTVL.

The chain is built from TRBV5-4 and TRBJ2-1, with a possible D match to TRBD2 (5 bases). CDR3 length equals 15 residues. Between the trimmed V and J ends, which lost 4 bases and 5 bases, there was a span of 16 bases. Germline lookup yields CDR1 SGHNT and CDR2 YYREEE (reference sequence). The CDR3: CASSRPRALHNEQFF. The DNA of the CDR3 is TGTGCCAGCAGCCGCCCGCGGGCTCTCCACAATGAGCAGTTCTTC.

The V and J genes are TRBV19 and TRBJ2-7, with 8 bases identical to TRBD1. This CDR3 comprises 12 residues. The V segment lost 6 bases and the J segment 5 bases; nucleotides outside the gene matches: 3. Germline V gene lookup returns CDR1 LNHDA and CDR2 SQIVND (reference sequence). The CDR3 loop is CASRLQGDEQYF. CDR3 nucleotide sequence: TGTGCCAGTAGACTACAGGGGGACGAGCAGTACTTC. Using reference TRBV19 and TRBJ2-7 for the parts outside the CDR3, the full variable domain is DGGITQSPKYLFRKEGQNVTLSCEQNLNHDAMYWYRQDPGQGLRLIYYSQIVNDFQKGDIAEGYSVSREKKESFPLTVTSAQKNPTAFYLCASRLQGDEQYFGPGTRLTVT.

Of note for this clone: Other DNA sequences from this sample encode an identical CDR3 as well. V and J are TRBV6-6 and TRBJ2-7, with TRBD2 matching 11 bases. This CDR3 has 14 amino acids. The germline CDR1 and CDR2 sequences are MNHNY and SVGAGI (reference sequence). Trimming at V came to 8 bases and at J to 0 bases, leaving 3 bases not matched to a gene. The CDR3 region is CASRGTSGSYEQYF. In DNA, the CDR3 is TGTGCCAGCCGAGGGACTAGCGGCTCCTACGAGCAGTACTTC.

Note on this clone: Other DNA sequences of this sample code for an identical CDR3. V gene TRBV5-1 combines with J gene TRBJ2-3; D call uncertain. Between the trimmed V and J ends, which lost 7 bases and 6 bases, there was a span of 12 bases. This CDR3 has 12 amino acids. In germline, CDR1 is SGHRS, CDR2 YFSETQ. The CDR3 nucleotides are TGCGCCAGCTCCCCCGGAAGCGATACGCAGTATTTT. Protein sequence: CASSPGSDTQYF. Drawing the rest from reference TRBV5-1 and TRBJ2-3, the complete variable domain is KAGVTQTPRYLIKTRGQQVTLSCSPISGHRSVSWYQQTPGQGLQFLFEYFSETQRNKGNFPGRFSGRQFSNSRSEMNVSTLELGDSALYLCASSPGSDTQYFGPGTRLTVL.

The chain employs TRBV7-2 and TRBJ1-5, with TRBD1 identical over 8 bases. V gave up 4 bases and J gave up 7 bases; unmatched junction bases: 9. The CDR3 totals 15 residues. Germline V gene sequence: CDR1 SGHTA, CDR2 FQGNSA. CDR3 nucleotides: TGTGCCAGCAGCTCGGGGACAGGCAGCGTGCAGCCCCAGCATTTT. It yields the protein CASSSGTGSVQPQHF.

The gene calls are TRBV10-3 and TRBJ2-7; TRBD1 aligns across 8 bases. Germline V lookup: CDR1 ENHRY, CDR2 SYGVKD. Trimming removed 5 bases from V and 5 bases from J; junction bases left unmatched: 8. The CDR3 has 14 amino acids. CDR3 in DNA: TGTGCCATCAGTTTCAGGGGGCAGCTCGACGAGCAGTACTTC. It specifies CAISFRGQLDEQYF.

The chain joins TRBV9 to TRBJ2-3, with D maybe TRBD2 (5 bases). The germline V gene encodes CDR1 SGDLS and CDR2 YYNGEE. CDR3 length: 13 residues. Trimming stripped 6 bases from V and 1 base from J, with 9 bases between. DNA of the CDR3: TGTGCCAGCAACTCGAGGGGCACAGATACGCAGTATTTT. Encoded protein: CASNSRGTDTQYF.

The sample holds one count of this clone. The chain uses TRBV5-1 and TRBJ1-1, with 8 positions matching TRBD1. The CDR3 contains 13 residues. After removal of 4 bases from V and 1 base from J, the junction contained 0 bases not matched to a gene. Germline CDR1 SGHRS, CDR2 YFSETQ. The CDR3 region is CASSDRGNTEAFF. In DNA form, the CDR3 reads TGCGCCAGCAGCGACAGGGGGAACACTGAAGCTTTCTTT.

The chain carries TRBV2 and TRBJ1-1; weak D call: TRBD1 (5 bases). Looked up from germline, CDR1 is SNHLY and CDR2 is FYNNEI. The CDR3 extends over 13 amino acids. V was shortened by 6 bases and J by 4 bases, with 12 bases between the two germline ends. In DNA form, the CDR3 reads TGTGCCAGCAGCCCAGGGTGGGGCACTGAAGCTTTCTTT. This sequence encodes CASSPGWGTEAFF.

This clone is a singleton in its sample. The chain is built from TRBV2 and TRBJ1-5; D remains unclear. There are 15 residues in the CDR3. Between the trimmed V and J ends, which lost 3 bases and 0 bases, there was a span of 9 bases. Germline V lookup: CDR1 SNHLY, CDR2 FYNNEI. In nucleotides, the CDR3 is TGTGCCAGCAGTGACAGAGCATATAGCAATCAGCCCCAGCATTTT. Its protein is CASSDRAYSNQPQHF.

V and J are TRBV7-9 and TRBJ2-3; the match to TRBD1 covers 8 bases. The CDR3 contains 14 residues. Germline CDR1 is SEHNR and CDR2 is FQNEAQ (reference sequence). Unmatched junction bases numbered 5, after V lost 5 bases and J lost 4 bases. The CDR3 nucleotides are TGTGCCAGCAGCATGACAGGGGTTGCAGATACGCAGTATTTT. This gives the protein CASSMTGVADTQYF.

This clone appeared once. The chain has TRBV18 and TRBJ1-5; D uncertain. V lost 4 bases and J lost 0, with 7 bases in between. The CDR3 contains 14 residues. CDR1 is KGHSH and CDR2 is LQKENI in the germline V gene. The CDR3 sequence: CASSRWASNQPQHF. For the CDR3, the DNA is TGTGCCAGCTCACGCTGGGCTAGCAATCAGCCCCAGCATTTT.

This clone was counted a single time. The CDR3 sequence: CAISESLVRAFF. The DNA for the CDR3 is TGTGCCATCAGTGAGTCCCTTGTGAGGGCTTTCTTT. The chain recombines TRBV10-3 with TRBJ1-1; D is uncertain. Per the germline V gene, CDR1 is ENHRY and CDR2 is SYGVKD. Trimming pared 0 bases from V and 11 bases from J, leaving 10 bases between. CDR3 length: 12 amino acids.

The chain couples TRBV2 to TRBJ2-3; D is unclear. V was pared by 4 bases and J by 5 bases, with 16 bases between. Germline-derived CDR1 and CDR2 are SNHLY and FYNNEI. This CDR3 is built from 15 residues. The CDR3 protein is CASSVTPLRGDTQYF. The CDR3 nucleotides are TGTGCCAGCAGTGTAACCCCCCTGCGAGGAGATACGCAGTATTTT.

The gene calls are TRBV5-6 and TRBJ2-7; D gene uncertain. This CDR3 spans 16 amino acids. The V end was cut by 0 bases, the J end by 6 bases, with 19 bases between. Germline CDR1 reads SGHDT; CDR2 reads YYEEEE. DNA for the CDR3: TGTGCCAGCAGCTTGGTTAGCAATGCCCTTGTTGGCGAGCAGTACTTC. It is translated as CASSLVSNALVGEQYF.

The rearrangement links TRBV10-3 to TRBJ1-2; a possible D gene is TRBD1 (5 bases). V was cut by 3 bases and J by 2 bases, with 13 bases left in between. The CDR3 has 15 residues. Germline assignment: CDR1 ENHRY and CDR2 SYGVKD. The CDR3 DNA reads TGTGCCATCAGTGACGAGGGGAGCAAGAACTATGGCTACACCTTC. Protein sequence: CAISDEGSKNYGYTF.

The chain employs TRBV25-1 and TRBJ1-6; D not resolved. V lost 6 bases and J 9 bases, leaving 9 bases between the germline ends. Germline assignment: CDR1 MGHDK and CDR2 SYGVNS. The CDR3 is 12 amino acids. The CDR3 bases are TGTGCCAGCAGCGGAGCTGGTTCACCCCTCCACTTT. It encodes CASSGAGSPLHF.

The CDR3 DNA reads TGTGCCAGCACCCGGGACCCGATATACAATGAGCAGTTCTTC. It codes for CASTRDPIYNEQFF. J is TRBJ2-1 and V is TRBV6-1, with D perhaps assigned TRBD1 or TRBD2 (5 bases each). The germline V gene encodes CDR1 MNHNS and CDR2 SASEGT. CDR3 length: 14 residues. Trimming removed 7 bases from V and 4 bases from J, with 14 bases in between.

CDR3 nucleotide sequence: TGTGCCATCAGTCCCGGACAGATTAATCAGCCCCAGCATTTT. Amino acids: CAISPGQINQPQHF. This chain uses TRBV10-3 with TRBJ1-5, with D perhaps TRBD1 (6 bases). V lost 5 bases and J 4 bases, leaving 12 bases between the germline ends. Germline V gives CDR1 ENHRY, CDR2 SYGVKD. The CDR3 consists of 14 residues.

V gene TRBV4-1 combines with J gene TRBJ1-6; D gene unclear. Per germline, CDR1 MGHRA and CDR2 YSYEKL. The CDR3 is made up of 17 amino acids. Trimming took 1 base from V and 4 from J, leaving 14 bases between them. CDR3 DNA: TGCGCCAGCAGCCAAGGTGTCATTAGTGTTTATAATTCACCCCTCCACTTT. Translated, it gives CASSQGVISVYNSPLHF.

The chain links TRBV30 to TRBJ2-1, with TRBD2 identical over 12 bases. The CDR3 totals 20 residues. From germline, CDR1 is GTSNPN and CDR2 SVGIG (reference sequence). With V trimmed by 1 base and J by 1 base, 14 bases remained unmatched. CDR3 amino acids: CAWSGGLAGLKGGSYNEQFF. The DNA for the CDR3 is TGTGCCTGGAGTGGGGGACTAGCGGGCCTTAAAGGAGGGTCCTACAATGAGCAGTTCTTC.

The CDR3 DNA sequence: TGTGCCAGCACCCCATCGCAGGGGAAGAAGGCTGAAGCTTTCTTT. This sequence encodes CASTPSQGKKAEAFF. V usage is TRBV7-2 and J usage is TRBJ1-1; possible D gene TRBD1, 6 bases. With 7 bases removed from V and 6 bases from J, the gap between germline ends came to 21 bases. The CDR3 is 15 amino acids. Germline CDR1 is SGHTA and CDR2 is FQGNSA.

The rearrangement links TRBV6-1 to TRBJ2-5; 8 nucleotides match TRBD1. V shed 4 bases, J shed 4 bases, and the junction held 11 bases outside the gene matches. Germline V gene lookup returns CDR1 MNHNS and CDR2 SASEGT. The CDR3 length is 16 residues. The CDR3 loop is CASSGAGTGGRETQYF. The CDR3 region has the DNA TGTGCCAGCAGTGGGGCCGGGACAGGTGGAAGAGAGACCCAGTACTTC.

This chain links TRBV6-1 with TRBJ2-7; D is possibly TRBD1 (6 bases). Trimming stripped 1 base from V and 6 bases from J, with 13 bases between. The germline CDR1 and CDR2 sequences are MNHNS and SASEGT. The CDR3 extends over 14 amino acids. The CDR3 sequence: CASSEGDKSSEQYF. In DNA, the CDR3 is TGTGCCAGCAGTGAAGGGGACAAGTCCAGCGAGCAGTACTTC.

This clone was seen just once. This chain links TRBV5-1 with TRBJ2-2, with D perhaps TRBD1 (6 bases). V was cut by 4 bases and J by 5 bases, with 12 bases left in between. CDR3 size: 14 residues. Germline-derived CDR1 and CDR2 are SGHRS and YFSETQ. The CDR3 coding sequence is TGCGCCAGCAGCCTAATCCAGGGGACCGGGGAGCTGTTTTTT. Its translation: CASSLIQGTGELFF.

For this clone: The sample contains more than one DNA sequence encoding this CDR3. The chain combines TRBV5-4 with TRBJ2-5; possible D gene TRBD2, 5 bases. The CDR3 runs 13 residues. V was shortened by 4 bases and J by 4 bases, with 11 bases between the two germline ends. CDR1 is SGHNT and CDR2 is YYREEE in the germline V gene (reference sequence). In DNA form, the CDR3 reads TGTGCCAGCAGCCTTGGGAGTGTAGAGACCCAGTACTTC. Translation: CASSLGSVETQYF. The complete variable domain, with remaining parts taken from reference TRBV5-4 and TRBJ2-5, reads ETGVTQSPTHLIKTRGQQVTLRCSSQSGHNTVSWYQQALGQGPQFIFQYYREEENGRGNFPPRFSGLQFPNYSSELNVNALELDDSALYLCASSLGSVETQYFGPGTRLLVL.

The chain couples TRBV27 to TRBJ2-3; 7 bases map to TRBD2. The trim removed 8 bases at V and 1 base at J, leaving 6 bases unmatched. Germline V gives CDR1 MNHEY, CDR2 SMNVEV (reference sequence). The CDR3 has 14 residues. The CDR3 loop reads CASRRGGGTDTQYF. As DNA, the CDR3 is TGTGCCAGCCGGCGTGGGGGGGGCACAGATACGCAGTATTTT.

This chain links TRBV6-1 with TRBJ1-4; TRBD1 is a possible D gene (6 bases). V was shortened by 1 base and J by 11 bases, with 17 bases between the two germline ends. CDR1 is MNHNS, CDR2 SASEGT, per germline. The CDR3 extends over 15 amino acids. CDR3: CASSEELGGLGKLFF. For the CDR3, the DNA is TGTGCCAGCAGTGAAGAGCTGGGGGGGCTGGGTAAACTGTTTTTT.